This T cell receptor beta chain comes out of a study of blood T cell repertoires in COVID-19. Study-wide context: Sites across the United States, Italy and Spain contributed samples from acute and convalescent COVID-19.

This CDR3 is 19 amino acids long. Germline CDR1 reads SSHAT; CDR2 reads FNYEAQ (reference sequence). Assignments of participants to cohorts depended upon their own reported clinical history. Before they entered the study, exposed participants had met a COVID-19 case within 2 weeks. Comment on this clone: Its ends do not fully match the called genes, so a read error is possible.

How the authors handled the data: Estimated nucleated cell counts came from reference gene primer amplification. The data were produced by immunoSEQ multiplex PCR, yet TCRdb's version contains in-frame clones alone and is incomplete. That table gives V, J and clone size, and the DNA gave D and trimming. The sample lists around 340,000 clones; about nine tenths were seen once. This clonotype originated in a woman aged 25 to 39 who had been exposed to COVID-19. The chain employs TRBV7-7 and TRBJ2-1; D might be TRBD2 (5 bases). Source material: PBMCs or T cells enriched from blood (not recorded which). Here the CDR3 reads CASSLRTPGNLAAYNEQFF. The CDR3 nucleotides read TGTGCTAGCAGCTTACGAACTCCGGGGAACCTTGCTGCCTACAATGAGCAGTTCTTC.